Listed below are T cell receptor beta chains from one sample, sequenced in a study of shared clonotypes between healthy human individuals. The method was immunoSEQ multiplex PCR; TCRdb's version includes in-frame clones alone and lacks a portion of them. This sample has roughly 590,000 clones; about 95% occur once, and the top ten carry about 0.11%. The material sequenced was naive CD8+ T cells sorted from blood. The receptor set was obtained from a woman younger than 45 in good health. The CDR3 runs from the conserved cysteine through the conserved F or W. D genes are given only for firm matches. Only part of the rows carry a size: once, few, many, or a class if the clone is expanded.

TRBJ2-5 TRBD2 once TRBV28 CASSYSSGSGTQETQYF TGTGCCAGCAGTTACTCCTCCGGTAGCGGGACCCAAGAGACCCAGTACTTC
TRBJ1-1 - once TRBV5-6 CASSLHGQMNTEAFF TGTGCCAGCAGCTTGCACGGACAGATGAACACTGAAGCTTTCTTT
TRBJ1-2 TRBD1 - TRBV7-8 CASSLAGQGAETERLTYGYTF TGTGCCAGCAGCTTAGCGGGACAGGGGGCTGAAACCGAAAGGTTAACCTATGGCTACACCTTC
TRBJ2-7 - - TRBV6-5 CASSPMDGTYEQYF TGTGCCAGCAGCCCAATGGACGGAACCTACGAGCAGTACTTC
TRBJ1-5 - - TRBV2 CASRDRSNQPQHF TGTGCCAGCAGAGATCGAAGCAATCAGCCCCAGCATTTT
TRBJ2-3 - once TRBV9 CASSVVSGGAQYF TGTGCCAGCAGCGTAGTGAGTGGGGGGGCTCAGTATTTT
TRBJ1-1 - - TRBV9 CASSDPPGKGANTEAFF TGTGCCAGCAGCGACCCCCCCGGGAAGGGAGCGAACACTGAAGCTTTCTTT
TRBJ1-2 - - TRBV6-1 CASSEIGLLDSYTF TGTGCCAGCAGTGAAATTGGGCTCCTAGACAGCTACACCTTC
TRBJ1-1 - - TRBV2 CASSVAGRNTEAFF TGTGCCAGCAGTGTGGCAGGGAGGAACACTGAAGCTTTCTTT
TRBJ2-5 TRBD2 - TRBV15 CATSPGTTPQETQYF TGTGCCACCAGCCCAGGGACTACCCCTCAAGAGACCCAGTACTTC
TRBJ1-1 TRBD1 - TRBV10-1 CASSLGQANTEAFF TGCGCCAGCAGTTTGGGACAGGCTAACACTGAAGCTTTCTTT
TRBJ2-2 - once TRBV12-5 CASGLRLGELFF TGTGCTAGTGGTTTAAGGCTCGGGGAGCTGTTTTTT